A single sample gave rise to the 19 T cell receptor beta chains below, sequenced in a study of blood T cell repertoires in COVID-19. The repertoire was sequenced with immunoSEQ multiplex PCR; TCRdb's copy has only in-frame clones and lacks some. Seen here are roughly 250,000 clones, approximately 90% observed once, and the top ten hold about 6.9%. The sequencing input was PBMCs or T cells enriched from blood (not recorded which). The source of these receptors is a woman under 40 with acute COVID-19.

The rearrangement links TRBV4-1 to TRBJ2-7, with D perhaps matching TRBD1 (5 bases). The CDR3 loop spans 18 amino acids. V was clipped by 0 bases and J by 3 bases, with 21 bases between them. Germline V CDR1 and CDR2: MGHRA, YSYEKL. Here the CDR3 DNA reads TGCGCCAGCAGCCAAGATTGGGGCGAAGGGGTTGAAAGCTACGAGCAGTACTTC. Protein product: CASSQDWGEGVESYEQYF.

This chain joins TRBV15 and TRBJ2-2; D is perhaps TRBD1 (5 bases). V shed 1 base and J shed 2 bases, with 11 bases lying between them. CDR3 length: 16 amino acids. Germline V gives CDR1 LNHNV, CDR2 YYDKDF (reference sequence). The CDR3 DNA reads as TGTGCCACCAGCAGAGGACAGCCGTTTAACACCGGGGAGCTGTTTTTT. Translating gives CATSRGQPFNTGELFF.

CDR3 sequence: CASSPSLLAGFANTGELFF. The CDR3 coding sequence is TGCGCCAGCAGCCCGAGTTTGCTAGCGGGGTTCGCGAACACCGGGGAGCTGTTTTTT. The V call is TRBV5-1, the J call TRBJ2-2; 9 nucleotides agree with TRBD2. Trimming removed 4 bases from V and 0 bases from J; junction bases left unmatched: 13. The CDR3 runs to 19 residues. The germline V gene has CDR1 SGHRS and CDR2 YFSETQ.

Here the CDR3 DNA reads TGTGCCAGCAGTTTGGTACAGGGTCGACTGTTTTTT. Residues: CASSLVQGRLFF. The chain uses TRBV28 and TRBJ1-4, with a weak D call TRBD1 (6 bases). The germline V gene has CDR1 MDHEN and CDR2 SYDVKM. This CDR3 is built from 12 residues. Trimming shortened V by 3 bases and J by 13 bases, and 12 bases separated the two germline ends.

The V and J genes are TRBV19 and TRBJ2-3, with D maybe TRBD1 (6 bases). Germline V lookup: CDR1 LNHDA, CDR2 SQIVND (reference sequence). The V gene lost 6 bases and the J gene lost 3 bases, with 10 bases spanning the gap. This CDR3 region has 13 residues. The CDR3: CASRARGTDTQYF. The CDR3 DNA sequence: TGTGCCAGTAGGGCCAGGGGAACAGATACGCAGTATTTT.

The V call is TRBV7-9, the J call TRBJ1-1, with 9 nucleotides matching TRBD1. J lost 4 bases, V lost 5 bases, and 8 bases had no gene match. The germline gives CDR1 SEHNR, CDR2 FQNEAQ (reference sequence). The CDR3 sequence is 15 residues long. CDR3 in amino acids: CASSRGQGGRTEAFF. The CDR3, as DNA: TGTGCCAGCAGCCGGGGACAGGGAGGGCGCACTGAAGCTTTCTTT.

In its sample, this clone was seen a few times. The genes are TRBV7-9 and TRBJ1-3, with D perhaps matching TRBD1 (5 bases). This CDR3 is built from 16 residues. Germline lookup yields CDR1 SEHNR and CDR2 FQNEAQ (reference sequence). V dropped 10 bases and J dropped 4 bases, with 23 bases sitting between them. As DNA, the CDR3 is TGTGCCACCACCCCGGGGCGGGGTTGGTCGGGAAACACCATATATTTT. This sequence encodes CATTPGRGWSGNTIYF.

J is TRBJ2-3 and V is TRBV10-1; maybe TRBD2 (5 bases). Germline loops: CDR1 WNHNN, CDR2 SYGVQD (reference sequence). V was trimmed by 4 bases and J by 1 base, leaving 18 bases between them. The CDR3 totals 17 residues. In nucleotides, the CDR3 is TGCGCCAGCAGTGGGTCAGTCGTGAGGGAAGGCACAGATACGCAGTATTTT. It is translated as CASSGSVVREGTDTQYF.

The rearrangement links TRBV10-1 to TRBJ2-1, with 11 nucleotides matching TRBD2. Trimming took 0 bases from V and 10 from J; bases not matched to a gene: 5. Germline V lookup: CDR1 WNHNN, CDR2 SYGVQD (reference sequence). CDR3 length: 15 amino acids. CDR3 coding DNA: TGCGCCAGCAGTGAGTCGGTTAGCGGGGGGGGAGAGCAGTTCTTC. Encoded protein: CASSESVSGGGEQFF.

The V gene is TRBV6-2 or TRBV6-3, the J gene TRBJ2-2; D ambiguous. Trimming shortened V by 5 bases and J by 5 bases, and 6 bases separated the two germline ends. Per germline, CDR1 MNHEY and CDR2 SVGEGT. The CDR3 loop spans 12 amino acids. CDR3 sequence reads: CASSVRTGELFF. CDR3 DNA: TGTGCCAGCAGTGTGAGGACCGGGGAGCTGTTTTTT.

The rearrangement uses TRBV2 and TRBJ1-1, with unresolved D. V was clipped by 6 bases and J by 1 base, with 15 bases between them. Germline values: CDR1 SNHLY, CDR2 FYNNEI. This CDR3 has 15 residues. The CDR3 DNA reads TGTGCCAGCAGGACGTCCGGGTTAGGGAACACTGAAGCTTTCTTT. Translating it yields CASRTSGLGNTEAFF.

The chain has TRBV7-8 and TRBJ2-7, with 7 bases aligning to TRBD2. Germline trimming cut 4 bases from V and 3 bases from J; bases unmatched to any gene: 9. CDR1 and CDR2 (germline): SGHVS, FQNEAQ. There are 15 residues in the CDR3. CDR3 loop: CASSYLGGTHYEQYF. The CDR3 DNA sequence: TGTGCCAGCAGCTACTTGGGGGGGACGCACTACGAGCAGTACTTC.

The chain employs TRBV7-9 and TRBJ2-3, with no clear D. This CDR3 comprises 13 residues. Germline V gives CDR1 SEHNR, CDR2 FQNEAQ (reference sequence). Trimming shortened V by 4 bases and J by 4 bases, and 9 bases separated the two germline ends. This CDR3 is CASSSGWSDTQYF. CDR3 nucleotide sequence: TGTGCCAGCAGCTCGGGTTGGTCAGATACGCAGTATTTT.

V usage is TRBV7-6 and J usage is TRBJ2-3; D call uncertain. Germline values: CDR1 SGHVS, CDR2 FNYEAQ. V was clipped by 0 bases and J by 2 bases, with 9 bases between them. CDR3 length: 15 residues. CDR3 residues: CASSLAEMDTDTQYF. CDR3 nucleotides: TGTGCCAGCAGCTTAGCGGAGATGGACACAGATACGCAGTATTTT.

The chain employs TRBV3-1 (or the pseudogene TRBV3-2) and TRBJ2-1, with 10 bases lining up with TRBD1. Germline loops: CDR1 LGHDT, CDR2 YNNKEL (reference sequence). The CDR3 sequence is 14 residues long. V trimming: 2 bases; J trimming: 9 bases; junction bases outside the gene matches: 4. CDR3 coding DNA: TGTGCCAGCAGCCAAACGACAGGGGGCGGTGAGCAGTTCTTC. Protein product: CASSQTTGGGEQFF.

The chain recombines TRBV5-1 with TRBJ1-2; D is possibly TRBD1 (5 bases). V lost 2 bases and J lost 8, with 28 bases in between. The length of the CDR3 is 18 residues. Looked up from germline, CDR1 is SGHRS and CDR2 is YFSETQ. CDR3 protein: CASSFAQMDTATFSGYTF. DNA for the CDR3: TGCGCCAGCAGCTTCGCACAAATGGACACCGCCACTTTTTCCGGCTACACCTTC.

The V and J genes are TRBV19 and TRBJ1-1; D not certain. CDR1 is LNHDA and CDR2 is SQIVND in the germline V gene (reference sequence). Trimming took 10 bases from V and 0 from J, leaving 15 bases between them. The CDR3 sequence is 14 residues long. CDR3 residues: CATADFALNTEAFF. CDR3 in DNA: TGTGCCACTGCGGACTTCGCACTGAACACTGAAGCTTTCTTT.

V usage is TRBV30 and J usage is TRBJ2-7; D gene unclear. This CDR3 comprises 13 residues. V lost 2 bases and J 3 bases, leaving 11 bases between the germline ends. CDR1 and CDR2 from the germline V gene are GTSNPN and SVGIG (reference sequence). In DNA form, the CDR3 reads TGTGCCTGGAGTTCCGACAAAGGCTACGAGCAGTACTTC. Translation: CAWSSDKGYEQYF.

The genes are TRBV28 and TRBJ1-4; D call uncertain. CDR1 MDHEN and CDR2 SYDVKM come from the germline V gene. Trimming took 8 bases from V and 7 from J, leaving 14 bases between them. The CDR3 is made up of 13 amino acids. CDR3 DNA sequence: TGTGCCAGCGGTGGGCGCCGGCGTGAAAAACTGTTTTTT. It translates to CASGGRRREKLFF.